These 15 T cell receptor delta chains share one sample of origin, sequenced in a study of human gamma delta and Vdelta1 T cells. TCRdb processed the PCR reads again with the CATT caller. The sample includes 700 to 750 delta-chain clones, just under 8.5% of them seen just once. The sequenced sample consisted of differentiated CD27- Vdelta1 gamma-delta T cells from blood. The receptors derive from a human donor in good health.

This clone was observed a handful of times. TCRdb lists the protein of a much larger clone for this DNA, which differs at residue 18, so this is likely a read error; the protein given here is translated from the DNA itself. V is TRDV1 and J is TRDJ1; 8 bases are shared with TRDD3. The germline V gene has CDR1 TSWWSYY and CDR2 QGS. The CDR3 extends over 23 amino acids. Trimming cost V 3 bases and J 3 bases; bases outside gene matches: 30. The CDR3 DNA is TGTGCTCTTGGGGACCCTCGGCAGCACAAGAAGCGACTGGGGGGTCAGTACGCCGATAAACTCATCTTT. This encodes CALGDPRQHKKRLGGQYADKLIF.

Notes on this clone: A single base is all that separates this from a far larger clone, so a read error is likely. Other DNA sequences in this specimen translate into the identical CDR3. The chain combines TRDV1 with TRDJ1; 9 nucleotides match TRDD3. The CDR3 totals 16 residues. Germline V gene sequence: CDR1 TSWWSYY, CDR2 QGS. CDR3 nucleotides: TGTGCTCTTGTTAGTACTGGGGGACACTACACCGATAAACTCATCTTC. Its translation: CALVSTGGHYTDKLIF.

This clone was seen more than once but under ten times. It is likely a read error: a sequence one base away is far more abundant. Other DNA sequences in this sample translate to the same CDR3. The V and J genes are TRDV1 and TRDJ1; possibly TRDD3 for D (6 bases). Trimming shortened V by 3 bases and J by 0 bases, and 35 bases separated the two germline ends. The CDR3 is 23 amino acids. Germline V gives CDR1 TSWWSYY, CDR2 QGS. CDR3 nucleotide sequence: TGTGCTCTTGGGGACCCTCGGCAGCACAAGAAGCGACTGGGAGGTCAGTACACCGATAAACTCATCTTT. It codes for CALGDPRQHKKRLGGQYTDKLIF.

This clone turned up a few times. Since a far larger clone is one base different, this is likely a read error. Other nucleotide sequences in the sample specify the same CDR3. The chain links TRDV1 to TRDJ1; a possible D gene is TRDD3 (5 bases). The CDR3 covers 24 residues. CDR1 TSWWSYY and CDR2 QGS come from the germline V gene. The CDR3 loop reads CALGELGQARPRTTHRKYTDKLIF. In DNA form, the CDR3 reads TGTGCTCTCGGGGAATTGGGTCAGGCCCGACCACGAACTACCCATCGGAAGTACACCGATAAACTCATCTTT.

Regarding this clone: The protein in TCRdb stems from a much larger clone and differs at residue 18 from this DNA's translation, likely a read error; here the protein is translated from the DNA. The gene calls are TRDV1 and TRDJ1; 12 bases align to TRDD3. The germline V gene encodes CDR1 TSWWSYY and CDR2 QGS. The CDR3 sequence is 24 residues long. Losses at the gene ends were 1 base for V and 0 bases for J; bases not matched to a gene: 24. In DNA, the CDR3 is TGTGCTCTTGGGGAACCCCATCGACTACCCGTACTGGGGGATACTTCATGGGACACCGATAAACTCATCTTT. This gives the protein CALGEPHRLPVLGDTSWDTDKLIF.

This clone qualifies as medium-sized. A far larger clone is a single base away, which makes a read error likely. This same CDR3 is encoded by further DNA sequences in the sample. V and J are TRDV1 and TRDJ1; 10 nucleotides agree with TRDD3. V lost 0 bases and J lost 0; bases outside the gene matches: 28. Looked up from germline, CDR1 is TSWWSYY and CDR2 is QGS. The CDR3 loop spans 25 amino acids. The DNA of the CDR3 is TGTGCTCTTGGGGAACTAGTCTTCGTCGGGGCGGCCCGTACTGGGGGATTGTACTACACCGATAAACTCATCTTT. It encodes CALGELVFVGAARTGGLYYTDKLIF.

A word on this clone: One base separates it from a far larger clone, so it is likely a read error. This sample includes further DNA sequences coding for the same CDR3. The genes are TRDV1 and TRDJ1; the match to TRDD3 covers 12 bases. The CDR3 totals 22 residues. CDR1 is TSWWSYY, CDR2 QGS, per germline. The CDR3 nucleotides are TGTGCTCTTGGGGAAAGGGTCCTACCTTGGCTGGGGGATACGCGGTACACCGATAAACTCATCTTC. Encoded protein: CALGERVLPWLGDTRYTDKLIF.

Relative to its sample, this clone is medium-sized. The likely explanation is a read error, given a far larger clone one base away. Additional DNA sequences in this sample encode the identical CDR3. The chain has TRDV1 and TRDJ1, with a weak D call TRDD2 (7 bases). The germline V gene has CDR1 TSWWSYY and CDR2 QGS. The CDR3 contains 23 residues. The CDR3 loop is CALGVFTFLPTSIYLGVTDKLIF. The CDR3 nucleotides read TGTGCTCTTGGGGTCTTTACCTTCCTTCCGACATCTATTTACTTGGGGGTCACCGATAAGCTCATCTTT.

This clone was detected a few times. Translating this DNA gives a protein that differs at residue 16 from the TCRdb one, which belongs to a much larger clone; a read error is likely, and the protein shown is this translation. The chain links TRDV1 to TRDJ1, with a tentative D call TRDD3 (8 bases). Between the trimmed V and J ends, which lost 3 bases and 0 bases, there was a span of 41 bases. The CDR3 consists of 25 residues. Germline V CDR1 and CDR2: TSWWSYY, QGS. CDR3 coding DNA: TGTGCTCTTGGGGAGGCCGCATCCTTCCTCGCTTTTTTACTGGGGGGCCTCCCCAACACCGATAAACTCATCTTT. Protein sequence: CALGEAASFLAFLLGGLPNTDKLIF.

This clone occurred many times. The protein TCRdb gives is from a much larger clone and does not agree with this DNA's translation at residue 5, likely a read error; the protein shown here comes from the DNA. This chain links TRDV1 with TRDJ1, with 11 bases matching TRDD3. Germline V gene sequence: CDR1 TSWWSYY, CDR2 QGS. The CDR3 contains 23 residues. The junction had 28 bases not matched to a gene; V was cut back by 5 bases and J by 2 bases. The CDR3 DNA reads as TGTGCTCTTGGGAACGCGGGTCATCCTACCGTTGGGGGATACGCCGTTGTGACCGATAAACTCATCTTT. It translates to CALGNAGHPTVGGYAVVTDKLIF.

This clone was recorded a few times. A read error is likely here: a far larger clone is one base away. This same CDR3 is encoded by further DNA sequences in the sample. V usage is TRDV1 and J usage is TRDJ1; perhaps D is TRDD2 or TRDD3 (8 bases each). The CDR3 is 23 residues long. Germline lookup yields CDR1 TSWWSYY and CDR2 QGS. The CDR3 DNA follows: TGTGCTCTTGGGGCTGCTTCCTACCCGGAACATGGGGGATTAGCAGTGTACACCGATAAACTCATCTTC. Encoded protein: CALGAASYPEHGGLAVYTDKLIF.

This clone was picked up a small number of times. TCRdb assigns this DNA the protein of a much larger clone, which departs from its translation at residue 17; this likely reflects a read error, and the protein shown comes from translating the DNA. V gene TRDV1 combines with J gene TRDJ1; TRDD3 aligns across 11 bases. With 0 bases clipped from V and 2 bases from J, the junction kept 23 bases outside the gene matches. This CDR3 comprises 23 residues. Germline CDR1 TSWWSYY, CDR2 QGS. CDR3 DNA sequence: TGTGCTCTTGGGGAACTCCATTCCACGCTTTCCCACTACTGGGGGATAGAGACCGATAAACTCATCTTT. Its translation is CALGELHSTLSHYWGIETDKLIF.

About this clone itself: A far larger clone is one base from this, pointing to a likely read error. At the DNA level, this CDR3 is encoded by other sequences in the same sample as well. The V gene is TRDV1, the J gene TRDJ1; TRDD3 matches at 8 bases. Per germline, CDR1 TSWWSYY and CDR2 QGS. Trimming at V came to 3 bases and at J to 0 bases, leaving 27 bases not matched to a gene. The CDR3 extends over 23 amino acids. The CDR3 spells CALGDPRQHKKRLGGQYTDKLIF. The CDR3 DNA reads TGTGCTCTTGGGGACCCTCGGCAACACAAGAAGCGACTGGGGGGTCAGTACACCGATAAACTCATCTTT.

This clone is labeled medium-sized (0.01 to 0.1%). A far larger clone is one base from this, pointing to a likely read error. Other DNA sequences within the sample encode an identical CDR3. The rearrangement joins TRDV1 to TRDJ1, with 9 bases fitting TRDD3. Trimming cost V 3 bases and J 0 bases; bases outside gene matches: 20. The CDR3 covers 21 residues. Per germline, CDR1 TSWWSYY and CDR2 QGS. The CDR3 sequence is CALGESSLRTWGIWDTDKLIF. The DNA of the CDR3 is TGTGCTCTTGGGGAGTCCTCCCTCCGGACGTGGGGGATATGGGACACCGATAAACTCATCTTT.

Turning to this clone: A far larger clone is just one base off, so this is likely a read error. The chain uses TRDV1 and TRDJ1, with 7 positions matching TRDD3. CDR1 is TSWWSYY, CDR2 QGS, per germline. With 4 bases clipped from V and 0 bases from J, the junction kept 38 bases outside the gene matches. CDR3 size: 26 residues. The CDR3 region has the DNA TGTGCTCTTGGGGTCTTAAGCATGCCGTGGGGGGATGGCTGGTGGATACGGGGTTGGGACACCGATAAACTCATCTTT. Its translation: CALGVLSMPWGDGWWIRGWDTDKLIF.